This T cell receptor (beta chain) was sequenced during a study of human T cells and chemical hapten exposure. Looking at the study overall: Per-sample TCR yield variability stemmed mainly from small pooled library volume differences. General observations from the study: A positive correlation with patch test score was found for PT1 expanded TCR counts.

For this clonotype: What it recognizes is unknown.

TCRdb reprocessed the RACE reads with MiXCR, giving one entry per CDR3 protein. This table holds around 92,000 distinct CDR3 sequences, 10% to 11% found once. The CDR3 contains 15 residues. The J segment lost 2 bases and the V segment lost 8 bases, leaving 6 bases of the junction unmatched. CDR1 and CDR2 from the germline V gene are ENHRY and SYGVKD. Time point indicated: pre-sensitization, week 0. Treatment noted: therapeutic diphenylcyclopropenone sensitization with weekly scalp DPC. Investigators collected blood before applying each patch test. The sample consisted of whole blood, taken in connection with sensitization to the hapten diphenylcyclopropenone (DPC). The receptor was isolated from a woman aged 55-70 years with alopecia areata. Some clones in this sample may be carry-over from other donors' samples. The chain joins TRBV10-3 to TRBJ2-2; 9 positions match TRBD1. CDR3 sequence (DNA): TGTGCCATCGGCCGGACAGGGGACAACACCGGGGAGCTGTTTTTT. Amino acid sequence: CAIGRTGDNTGELFF.